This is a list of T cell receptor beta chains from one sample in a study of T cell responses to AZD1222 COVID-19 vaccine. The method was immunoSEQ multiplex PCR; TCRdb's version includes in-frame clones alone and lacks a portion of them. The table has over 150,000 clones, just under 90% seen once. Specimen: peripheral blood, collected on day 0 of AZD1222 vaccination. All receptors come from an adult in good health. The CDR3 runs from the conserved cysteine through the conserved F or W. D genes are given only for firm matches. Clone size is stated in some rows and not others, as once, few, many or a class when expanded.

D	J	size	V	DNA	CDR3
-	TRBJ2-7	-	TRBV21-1	TGTGCCAGCAGCACCCGGGGGGTAAACTCAACCTACGAGCAGTACTTC	CASSTRGVNSTYEQYF
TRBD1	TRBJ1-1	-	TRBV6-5	TGTGCCAGCAGTTATTCACAGGGGTTTAACACTGAAGCTTTCTTT	CASSYSQGFNTEAFF
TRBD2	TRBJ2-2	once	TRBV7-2	TGTGCCAGCAGCCCGGGACTAGCGAGGAGTTCCGGGGAGCTGTTTTTT	CASSPGLARSSGELFF
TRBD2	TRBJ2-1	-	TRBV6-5	TGTGCCAGCAGCCTCCGGACTAGCGGACGACATGAGCAGTTCTTC	CASSLRTSGRHEQFF
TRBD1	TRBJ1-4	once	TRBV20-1	TGCAGTGCTAGTGACCCGGCCCGGGGACAGGTGGAAAAACTGTTTTTT	CSASDPARGQVEKLFF
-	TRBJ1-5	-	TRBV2	TGTGCCAGCAGCTCGGACACGGAGGGACTTAGCAATCAGCCCCAGCATTTT	CASSSDTEGLSNQPQHF
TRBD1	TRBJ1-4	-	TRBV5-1	TGCGCCAGCGGGATTCAGGGGGCGCAAGGTGAAAAACTGTTTTTT	CASGIQGAQGEKLFF
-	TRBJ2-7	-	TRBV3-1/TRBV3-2	TGTGCCAGCAGCTCAACCCTCCCAGGGCTCGGGGTATACGAGCAGTACTTC	CASSSTLPGLGVYEQYF
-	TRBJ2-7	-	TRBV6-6	TGTGCCAGCAGTGACTACGAGCAGTACTTC	CASSDYEQYF
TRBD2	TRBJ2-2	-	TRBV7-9	TGTGCCAGCAGCGCCGCCGGACTAGCGGAAAACACCGGGGAGCTGTTTTTT	CASSAAGLAENTGELFF
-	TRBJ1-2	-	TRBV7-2	TGTGCCAGCAGCTCTCCCATAGGAGGGGGGCAGGGAACCCTCCATGGCTACACCTTC	CASSSPIGGGQGTLHGYTF
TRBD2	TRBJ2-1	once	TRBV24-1	TGTGCCACCAGTGATTTTCGCCTAGCGGGAGCCCTAATGCACAATGAGCAGTTCTTC	CATSDFRLAGALMHNEQFF
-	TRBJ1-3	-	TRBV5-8	TGTGCCAGCAGCTTGTTGATCTTCTCTGGAAACACCATATATTTT	CASSLLIFSGNTIYF
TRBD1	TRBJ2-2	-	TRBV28	TGTGCCAGCAGTTTGGGACAGGACCTCACCGGGGAGCTGTTTTTT	CASSLGQDLTGELFF
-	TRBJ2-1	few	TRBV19	TGTGCCAGTAGTCCATACGGGACTCTCACCAATGAGCAGTTCTTC	CASSPYGTLTNEQFF
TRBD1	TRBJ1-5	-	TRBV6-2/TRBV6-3	TGTGCCAGCAGTTGGACAGGGTTACGTCAGCCCCAGCATTTT	CASSWTGLRQPQHF
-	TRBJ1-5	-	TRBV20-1	TGCAGTGCTAGTCAGGGGTATAGCAATCAGCCCCAGCATTTT	CSASQGYSNQPQHF
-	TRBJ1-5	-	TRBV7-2	TGTGCCAGCAGCGTCCGGGACAAACAGCCCCAGCATTTT	CASSVRDKQPQHF
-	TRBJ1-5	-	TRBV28	TGTGCCAGCAGTCCCGGGGGGCAGCCCCAGCATTTT	CASSPGGQPQHF
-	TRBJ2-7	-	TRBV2	TGTGCCAGCAGTGAAGGAGAACCTATCCACTCCTACGAGCAGTACTTC	CASSEGEPIHSYEQYF
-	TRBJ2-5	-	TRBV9	TGTGCCAGCAGCGTGGGACTGGCCGGGGAGACCCAGTACTTC	CASSVGLAGETQYF
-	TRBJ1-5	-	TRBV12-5	TGTGCTAGTGGCCGCGGACAGCGAAGCAATCAGCCCCAGCATTTT	CASGRGQRSNQPQHF
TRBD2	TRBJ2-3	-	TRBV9	TGTGCCAGCAGCTCGGGGACTAGCGGGGAACTGACGGGAGATACGCAGTATTTT	CASSSGTSGELTGDTQYF
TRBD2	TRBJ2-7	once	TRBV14	TGTGCCAGCCGCGAGGGCGGGAGTCAATTCTACGAGCAGTACTTC	CASREGGSQFYEQYF
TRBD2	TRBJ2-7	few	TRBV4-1	TGCGCCAGCAGCCAAGATAGGTTCAGCGGGAGGAACGAGCAGTACTTC	CASSQDRFSGRNEQYF
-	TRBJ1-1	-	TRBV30	TGTGCCTGGCGGTTGAACACTGAAGCTTTCTTT	CAWRLNTEAFF
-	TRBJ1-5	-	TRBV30	TGTGCCTGGAACAGCATGCTGGGGAGAGGAAGCAATCAGCCCCAGCATTTT	CAWNSMLGRGSNQPQHF
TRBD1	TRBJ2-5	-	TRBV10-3	TGTGCCATCCGACAGGGGGCTGAGGAGACCCAGTACTTC	CAIRQGAEETQYF
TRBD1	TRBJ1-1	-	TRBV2	TGTGCCGTACGGTCAGGGGGCACTGAAGCTTTCTTT	CAVRSGGTEAFF
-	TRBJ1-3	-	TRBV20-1	TGCAGTGCGTCCGGAAACACCATATATTTT	CSASGNTIYF
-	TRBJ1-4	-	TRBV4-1	TGCGCCAGCAGCCAAGGTGCGCTGGGGCGAGGTGAAAAACTGTTTTTT	CASSQGALGRGEKLFF
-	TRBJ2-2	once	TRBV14	TGTGCCAGCAGCCAAGATTACGGGAGCACCGGGGAGCTGTTTTTT	CASSQDYGSTGELFF
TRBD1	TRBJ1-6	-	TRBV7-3	TGTGCCAGCAGCGGGACAGGCCTATTTTCACCCCTCCACTTT	CASSGTGLFSPLHF
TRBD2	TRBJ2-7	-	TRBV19	TGTGCCAGTAGTATAGCGAGCGGGAGCGTACCCGAGCAGTACTTC	CASSIASGSVPEQYF
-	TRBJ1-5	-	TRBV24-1	TGTGCCACCAGTGACGGTAATAGCAATCAGCCCCAGCATTTT	CATSDGNSNQPQHF
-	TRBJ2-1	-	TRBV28	TGTGCCAGCATCGCCTCAAGGGGCAGCTCCTACAATGAGCAGTTCTTC	CASIASRGSSYNEQFF
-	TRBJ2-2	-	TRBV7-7	TGTGCCAGCAGCATCGGACCGCCGAACACCGGGGAGCTGTTTTTT	CASSIGPPNTGELFF
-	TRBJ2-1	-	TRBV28	TGTGCCAGCAGTTCCCCCCACAGGGCCCCCTACAATGAGCAGTTCTTC	CASSSPHRAPYNEQFF
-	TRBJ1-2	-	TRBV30	TGTGCCTGGAGCCCAAGGGCCACAATCTATGGCTACACCTTC	CAWSPRATIYGYTF
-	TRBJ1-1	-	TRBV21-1	TGTGCCAGCAGCAAAGTCGGCGGGGACAGGGAGGGACTCTACACTGAAGCTTTCTTT	CASSKVGGDREGLYTEAFF
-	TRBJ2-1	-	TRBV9	TGTGCCAGCACCGAGGTGGTTGGAGCGGGTTTCAATGAGCAGTTCTTC	CASTEVVGAGFNEQFF
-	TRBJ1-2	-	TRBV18	TGTGCCAGCTCACCAAAGTCGGACAGTCTCCCAGGGGGCTACACCTTC	CASSPKSDSLPGGYTF
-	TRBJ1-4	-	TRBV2	TGTGCCGGCGGAACAGGTCTTGAAAAACTGTTTTTT	CAGGTGLEKLFF
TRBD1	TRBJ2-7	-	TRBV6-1	TGTGCCAGCAGTGAAGGGGACAGGGCCGGCGAGCAGTACTTC	CASSEGDRAGEQYF
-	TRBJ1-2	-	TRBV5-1	TGCGCCAGCAGCTTGGACTACTATGGCTACACCTTC	CASSLDYYGYTF
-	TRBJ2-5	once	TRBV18	TGTGCCAGCTCACCAAACCCCCAAGAGACCCAGTACTTC	CASSPNPQETQYF
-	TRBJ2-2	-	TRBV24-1	TGTGCCACCAGTGATTTGGGGTTTGGGCAGGGGACTGGGGAGCTGTTTTTT	CATSDLGFGQGTGELFF
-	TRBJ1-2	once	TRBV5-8	TGTGCCAGCACCTTGGCGGTTAACTATGGCTACACCTTC	CASTLAVNYGYTF
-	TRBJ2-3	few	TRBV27	TGTGCCAGTCGGGCAGGCCAAAGCACAGATACGCAGTATTTT	CASRAGQSTDTQYF
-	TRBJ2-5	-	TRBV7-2	TGTGCCAGCAGCTTATCTTCTACTACCCAAGAGACCCAGTACTTC	CASSLSSTTQETQYF